A selection of T cell receptor beta chains follows, all from one sample in a study of blood T cell repertoires in COVID-19. Assay: immunoSEQ multiplex PCR; the TCRdb copy retains only in-frame clones and omits some. Among 120,000 or so clones listed, around four fifths were seen once. Sequencing used peripheral blood. Receptor source: a human donor in a cohort sampled during active COVID-19. Both conserved end residues are part of each CDR3. The D gene is left open where the match is weak. A row's size may be missing; if present it is once, few, many or a size class.

v_call: TRBV5-1
d_call: -
j_call: TRBJ1-2
clone_size: -
cdr3_aa: CASSPTGGSFYGYTF
cdr3_nt: TGCGCCAGCAGCCCCACCGGGGGGTCCTTCTATGGCTACACCTTC

v_call: TRBV4-1
d_call: -
j_call: TRBJ2-7
clone_size: -
cdr3_aa: CASSLHSAGIEQYF
cdr3_nt: TGCGCCAGCAGCCTACATAGCGCGGGTATCGAGCAGTACTTC

v_call: TRBV30
d_call: -
j_call: TRBJ1-2
clone_size: -
cdr3_aa: CAGAGNGYTF
cdr3_nt: TGTGCCGGCGCAGGGAATGGCTACACCTTC

v_call: TRBV5-1
d_call: -
j_call: TRBJ2-5
clone_size: -
cdr3_aa: CASSFGLKETQYF
cdr3_nt: TGCGCCAGCAGCTTCGGGTTGAAAGAGACCCAGTACTTC

v_call: TRBV20-1
d_call: TRBD1
j_call: TRBJ2-3
clone_size: -
cdr3_aa: CSASPGGPLDTQYF
cdr3_nt: TGCAGTGCTAGTCCAGGGGGTCCCTTGGATACGCAGTATTTT

v_call: TRBV28
d_call: TRBD1
j_call: TRBJ2-7
clone_size: -
cdr3_aa: CASTPQGGYEQYF
cdr3_nt: TGTGCCAGCACCCCACAGGGGGGCTACGAGCAGTACTTC

v_call: TRBV5-1
d_call: TRBD2
j_call: TRBJ2-5
clone_size: -
cdr3_aa: CASSRLALQETQYF
cdr3_nt: TGCGCCAGCAGTCGACTAGCCCTCCAAGAGACCCAGTACTTC

v_call: TRBV5-4
d_call: -
j_call: TRBJ1-3
clone_size: -
cdr3_aa: CASSRRTADSGNTIYF
cdr3_nt: TGTGCCAGCAGCCGAAGGACAGCAGACTCTGGAAACACCATATATTTT

v_call: TRBV29-1
d_call: TRBD1
j_call: TRBJ1-2
clone_size: -
cdr3_aa: CSARQGARNGYTF
cdr3_nt: TGCAGCGCCAGACAGGGGGCGCGGAACGGCTACACCTTC

v_call: TRBV5-1
d_call: -
j_call: TRBJ2-1
clone_size: once
cdr3_aa: CASSVDSYEQFF
cdr3_nt: TGCGCCAGCAGCGTGGACAGTTATGAGCAGTTCTTC

v_call: TRBV5-8
d_call: TRBD2
j_call: TRBJ2-1
clone_size: -
cdr3_aa: CASSSGRRNNEQFF
cdr3_nt: TGTGCCAGCAGTAGCGGGAGGCGAAACAATGAGCAGTTCTTC

v_call: TRBV2
d_call: TRBD1
j_call: TRBJ2-5
clone_size: -
cdr3_aa: CASSDGTGAETQYF
cdr3_nt: TGTGCCAGCAGTGACGGGACAGGGGCAGAGACCCAGTACTTC

v_call: TRBV6-6
d_call: -
j_call: TRBJ1-1
clone_size: -
cdr3_aa: CASSTGGTEAFF
cdr3_nt: TGTGCCAGTTCGACCGGCGGCACTGAAGCTTTCTTT

v_call: TRBV27
d_call: -
j_call: TRBJ1-3
clone_size: -
cdr3_aa: CASSIRGPGNTIYF
cdr3_nt: TGTGCCAGCAGTATAAGGGGCCCCGGAAACACCATATATTTT

v_call: TRBV5-6
d_call: -
j_call: TRBJ1-5
clone_size: many
cdr3_aa: CASSSGRGQPQHF
cdr3_nt: TGTGCCAGCAGCTCTGGGCGGGGTCAGCCCCAGCATTTT

v_call: TRBV6-1
d_call: TRBD1
j_call: TRBJ1-6
clone_size: -
cdr3_aa: CASSVQQGVFGSPLHF
cdr3_nt: TGTGCCAGCAGTGTGCAACAGGGGGTTTTTGGTTCACCCCTCCACTTT

v_call: TRBV6-2/TRBV6-3
d_call: TRBD1
j_call: TRBJ2-2
clone_size: -
cdr3_aa: CASSYYEGAKGGELFF
cdr3_nt: TGTGCCAGCAGTTACTATGAGGGGGCGAAAGGCGGGGAGCTGTTTTTT

v_call: TRBV15
d_call: -
j_call: TRBJ2-1
clone_size: -
cdr3_aa: CATSRDRTHLLEQFF
cdr3_nt: TGTGCCACCAGCAGGGACAGAACTCACCTTCTTGAGCAGTTCTTC

v_call: TRBV28
d_call: -
j_call: TRBJ2-2
clone_size: -
cdr3_aa: CASRGGTNTGELFF
cdr3_nt: TGTGCCAGCAGGGGCGGGACGAACACCGGGGAGCTGTTTTTT

v_call: TRBV18
d_call: -
j_call: TRBJ1-2
clone_size: -
cdr3_aa: CASSPQIRTDAYGYTF
cdr3_nt: TGTGCCAGCTCACCACAAATCAGGACAGATGCCTATGGCTACACCTTC

v_call: TRBV6-6
d_call: -
j_call: TRBJ1-5
clone_size: -
cdr3_aa: CASSPGGPQPQHF
cdr3_nt: TGTGCCAGCAGTCCCGGAGGGCCTCAGCCCCAGCATTTT

v_call: TRBV15
d_call: TRBD1
j_call: TRBJ2-3
clone_size: few
cdr3_aa: CATSSSGQGNRYF
cdr3_nt: TGTGCCACCAGCAGTTCGGGACAGGGTAATAGGTATTTT

v_call: TRBV7-9
d_call: TRBD1
j_call: TRBJ2-3
clone_size: once
cdr3_aa: CASSFAGTADTQYF
cdr3_nt: TGTGCCAGCAGCTTCGCCGGGACAGCAGATACGCAGTATTTT

v_call: TRBV7-2
d_call: -
j_call: TRBJ1-2
clone_size: -
cdr3_aa: CASSRTVGNYGYTF
cdr3_nt: TGTGCCAGCAGCCGGACAGTGGGGAACTATGGCTACACCTTC

v_call: TRBV28
d_call: -
j_call: TRBJ1-3
clone_size: once
cdr3_aa: CASSLGRGRNGNTIYF
cdr3_nt: TGTGCCAGCAGTTTAGGGCGGGGGCGGAATGGAAACACCATATATTTT

v_call: TRBV28
d_call: -
j_call: TRBJ1-2
clone_size: many
cdr3_aa: CASTPERGYGYTF
cdr3_nt: TGTGCCAGCACCCCGGAGAGAGGTTATGGCTACACCTTC

v_call: TRBV27
d_call: -
j_call: TRBJ1-1
clone_size: -
cdr3_aa: CASSIFPGREGTEAFF
cdr3_nt: TGTGCCAGCAGTATTTTCCCTGGCAGGGAGGGTACTGAAGCTTTCTTT

v_call: TRBV4-3
d_call: -
j_call: TRBJ1-1
clone_size: few
cdr3_aa: CASSQDGGNTEAFF
cdr3_nt: TGCGCCAGCAGCCAAGACGGGGGAAACACTGAAGCTTTCTTT

v_call: TRBV19
d_call: TRBD1
j_call: TRBJ1-6
clone_size: -
cdr3_aa: CASSINRQGLNSPLHF
cdr3_nt: TGTGCCAGTAGTATCAACCGACAGGGCCTCAATTCACCCCTCCACTTT

v_call: TRBV28
d_call: TRBD1
j_call: TRBJ2-5
clone_size: -
cdr3_aa: CASSRRTGGRETQYF
cdr3_nt: TGTGCCAGCAGTCGCCGGACAGGGGGCCGAGAGACCCAGTACTTC

v_call: TRBV6-5
d_call: -
j_call: TRBJ2-1
clone_size: -
cdr3_aa: CASSYRGPYNEQFF
cdr3_nt: TGTGCCAGCAGTTACCGCGGTCCCTACAATGAGCAGTTCTTC

v_call: TRBV12-3/TRBV12-4
d_call: -
j_call: TRBJ1-6
clone_size: -
cdr3_aa: CASSFEGISPLHF
cdr3_nt: TGTGCCAGCAGTTTCGAGGGTATCTCACCCCTCCACTTT

v_call: TRBV5-6
d_call: -
j_call: TRBJ2-2
clone_size: once
cdr3_aa: CASSLSGGELFF
cdr3_nt: TGTGCCAGCAGCCTCAGCGGCGGGGAGCTGTTTTTT

v_call: TRBV19
d_call: -
j_call: TRBJ2-1
clone_size: -
cdr3_aa: CATSARGYNEQFF
cdr3_nt: TGTGCCACAAGTGCCAGGGGATACAATGAGCAGTTCTTC

v_call: TRBV15
d_call: -
j_call: TRBJ1-1
clone_size: -
cdr3_aa: CATSQLTGVRAFF
cdr3_nt: TGTGCCACCAGCCAACTAACCGGCGTTCGAGCTTTCTTT

v_call: TRBV25-1
d_call: TRBD1
j_call: TRBJ1-4
clone_size: -
cdr3_aa: CASSHPTGSYEKLFF
cdr3_nt: TGTGCCAGCAGTCACCCGACAGGGAGCTACGAAAAACTGTTTTTT

v_call: TRBV6-2/TRBV6-3
d_call: -
j_call: TRBJ2-5
clone_size: -
cdr3_aa: CASSYSGEKTQYF
cdr3_nt: TGTGCCAGCAGTTACTCCGGGGAAAAGACCCAGTACTTC

v_call: TRBV12-3/TRBV12-4
d_call: -
j_call: TRBJ1-4
clone_size: -
cdr3_aa: CASSTGVNEKLFF
cdr3_nt: TGTGCCAGCAGCACGGGGGTTAATGAAAAACTGTTTTTT

v_call: TRBV7-2
d_call: TRBD2
j_call: TRBJ2-7
clone_size: -
cdr3_aa: CASSLGLALNSYEQYF
cdr3_nt: TGTGCCAGCAGCTTAGGACTAGCGCTTAATTCCTACGAGCAGTACTTC

v_call: TRBV7-8
d_call: TRBD1
j_call: TRBJ1-1
clone_size: -
cdr3_aa: CASSRGTGSTEAFF
cdr3_nt: TGTGCCAGCAGCCGAGGGACAGGGAGCACTGAAGCTTTCTTT

v_call: TRBV5-1
d_call: TRBD2
j_call: TRBJ2-5
clone_size: -
cdr3_aa: CASSLEGGRGETQYF
cdr3_nt: TGCGCCAGCAGCTTGGAAGGCGGGAGAGGAGAGACCCAGTACTTC

v_call: TRBV9
d_call: -
j_call: TRBJ1-1
clone_size: -
cdr3_aa: CASSETSYRDTEAFF
cdr3_nt: TGTGCCAGCAGCGAGACGAGCTACCGGGACACTGAAGCTTTCTTT

v_call: TRBV5-1
d_call: -
j_call: TRBJ1-1
clone_size: -
cdr3_aa: CASSPGSAGTEAFF
cdr3_nt: TGCGCCAGCAGCCCTGGGTCGGCCGGGACTGAAGCTTTCTTT

v_call: TRBV6-5
d_call: -
j_call: TRBJ1-1
clone_size: few
cdr3_aa: CASSYAGNTEAFF
cdr3_nt: TGTGCCAGCAGTTACGCAGGGAACACTGAAGCTTTCTTT

v_call: TRBV28
d_call: -
j_call: TRBJ1-1
clone_size: -
cdr3_aa: CASSEGVADEAFF
cdr3_nt: TGTGCCAGCAGCGAGGGTGTGGCGGATGAAGCTTTCTTT

v_call: TRBV7-2
d_call: TRBD1
j_call: TRBJ2-7
clone_size: -
cdr3_aa: CASSLAGQGAYEQYF
cdr3_nt: TGTGCCAGCAGCTTAGCGGGACAGGGGGCCTACGAGCAGTACTTC

v_call: TRBV28
d_call: TRBD1
j_call: TRBJ1-4
clone_size: once
cdr3_aa: CATQTPPGQTNEKLFF
cdr3_nt: TGTGCCACGCAAACCCCCCCGGGACAGACTAATGAAAAACTGTTTTTT

v_call: TRBV7-2
d_call: TRBD2
j_call: TRBJ2-5
clone_size: -
cdr3_aa: CASSFNLAGAIKTQYF
cdr3_nt: TGTGCCAGCAGCTTCAATCTAGCGGGGGCAATAAAGACCCAGTACTTC

v_call: TRBV7-6
d_call: -
j_call: TRBJ1-3
clone_size: -
cdr3_aa: CASSTTGNTIYF
cdr3_nt: TGTGCCAGCAGCACAACTGGAAACACCATATATTTT

v_call: TRBV5-5
d_call: -
j_call: TRBJ1-1
clone_size: few
cdr3_aa: CASSSRTPSREAFF
cdr3_nt: TGTGCCAGCAGCTCCAGGACACCGTCTCGAGAAGCTTTCTTT

v_call: TRBV4-3
d_call: TRBD2
j_call: TRBJ2-7
clone_size: -
cdr3_aa: CASSQEASGYYEQYF
cdr3_nt: TGCGCCAGCAGCCAAGAGGCTAGCGGGTACTACGAGCAGTACTTC